The T cell receptor beta chain under discussion was sequenced for a study of post-analysis software for immune sequencing data. The table lists this clonotype with a count of one. What it binds is not known. Germline assignment: CDR1 SGHRS and CDR2 YFSETQ. The V gene end was trimmed by 4 bases and the J gene end by 6 bases; junction bases not matched to a gene: 12. This CDR3 contains 15 residues. The study's findings and limits: With F measure, samples from one preparation batch clustered together strongly. In patients, four to six TRBV segments were more frequent than in controls, with TRBV5-6, TRBV5-1 and TRBV20-1 among them. Patients with multiple sclerosis recorded significantly lower normalized Chao1 diversity than controls, the study found.

The TCR beta cDNA libraries contained unique molecular identifiers. MiXCR, applied by TCRdb to the PCR reads, yields one record per CDR3 protein. The sample records 820,000 or so distinct CDR3 sequences, around 50% being singletons. Sequences were obtained from blood. V is TRBV5-1 and J is TRBJ2-7; TRBD1 matches at 8 bases. The source is a girl aged 5-17 years with multiple sclerosis. CDR3 coding DNA: TGCGCCAGCAGCCTGACAGGGGAAAGGCCGGTCGAGCAGTACTTC. This codes for CASSLTGERPVEQYF.